The source of this T cell receptor beta chain is a study of Ad26.COV2.S vaccination and SARS-CoV-2 variants (dated by TCRdb to the early 2020s). For context, the study as a whole: The specificity and breadth of SARS-CoV-2-reactive T cell receptors after Ad26.COV2.S vaccination were assessed by TCRbeta repertoire sequencing. The TCR-sequenced set comprised about 32 samples: roughly 19 Ad26.COV2.S vaccine recipients, 5 placebo recipients and 8 SARS-CoV-2 convalescent individuals.

The immunoSEQ Assay was used to sequence TCRbeta CDR3 regions. After extraction, genomic DNA underwent amplification by bias-controlled multiplex PCR, followed by high-throughput sequencing. The authors processed their data as follows. To quantify the absolute abundance of every unique TCRbeta CDR3 region, sequences were collapsed and filtered. Usable DNA was measured by amplifying reference genes present in all nucleated cells, and TCRbeta template counts were normalized to that usable DNA to estimate T cell fraction. Repertoire TCRs were annotated as SARS-CoV-2-specific when V gene, CDR3 amino acid sequence and J gene were exactly matched to a known reactive TCR set. The reference SARS-CoV-2 TCR set was obtained from MIRA and was filtered for enrichment in COVID-19-positive ImmuneCODE repertoires, whereby public or cross-reactive TCRs were removed. Based on the MIRA antigens, annotated TCRs were further analysed at the level of specific ORF or position within ORF. Breadth was defined as annotated unique rearrangements over total unique productive rearrangements; depth was the summed frequency of those rearrangements. Group comparisons of TCR breadth used two-sided Wilcoxon rank-sum tests. In TCRdb, the immuneACCESS table is reduced to in-frame sequences with V and J assigned. These tables do not hold every clone; where another copy was compared, an unresolved V gene accounts for under half, and the others remain unexplained. V and J calls and clone size are copied from that table; D and trimming were computed from the DNA. This sample is represented by under 150,000 clones; roughly 90% of them were singletons. The ten top clones hold more than 4.5% of the sample.

Concerning this clone itself: The antigen this receptor binds is unknown. No quality values exist for individual bases; no much larger clone is one base distant.

What the research found in general, with its limitations: Compared with placebo recipients, Ad26.COV2.S recipients showed higher spike-specific TCR breadth (P = 0.0014). Substantial breadth of spike-specific CD8+ and CD4+ T cell responses was reported after vaccination. It was noted by the authors that total T cell responses may have been underestimated by the TCR breadth and depth analyses. Non-spike TCR breadth was comparable between vaccine and placebo recipients, consistent with the vaccine containing only spike.

Per the publication, the time point label means: individuals recovered from natural SARS-CoV-2 infection. Deletion took 3 bases off V and 3 bases off J, with a span of 12 bases between the germline ends. CDR1 and CDR2, looked up from the germline V gene, are MGHDK and SYGVNS. The CDR3 sequence holds 15 residues, the cysteine and phenylalanine included. Of all the DNA, just the CDR3 is kept, 45 bases in frame from base 1. This sequence originates from a human donor who had recovered from COVID-19. Sequences were derived from peripheral blood, sampled after recovery from COVID-19. Here the chain combines TRBV25-1 and TRBJ2-1; the D segment could be TRBD2, given 5 matching bases. The CDR3 in this case is CASSDRETDYNEQFF. The DNA sequence follows: TGTGCCAGCAGTGACCGGGAAACTGACTACAATGAGCAGTTCTTC.